Listed below are T cell receptor beta chains from one sample, sequenced in a study of blood T cells in healthy people across ages. TCRdb passed the 5' RACE reads through MiXCR, listing each CDR3 protein once. The table shows roughly 500,000 distinct CDR3 sequences, with 27% occurring only once. Sequenced: blood. These TCRs come from a woman aged 65 to 85 in good health. Both conserved end residues are part of each CDR3. D genes are given only for firm matches. Some rows have no size entry. The others give once, few or many, or a class for an expanded clone.

V	size	J	D	DNA	CDR3
TRBV7-2	NA	TRBJ1-5	NA	TGTGCCAGCAGTTCACGTGGGCCCCAGCATTTT	CASSSRGPQHF
TRBV20-1	NA	TRBJ1-4	NA	TGCAGTGCTAGCGCGACGGCTAATGAAAAACTGTTTTTT	CSASATANEKLFF
TRBV20-1	NA	TRBJ1-1	TRBD1	TGCAGTGCGGGGGCAGGGGGAACTGAAGCTTTCTTT	CSAGAGGTEAFF
TRBV12-3/TRBV12-4	many	TRBJ2-1	NA	TGTGCCAGCAGCCAGGGTATCAATGAGCAGTTCTTC	CASSQGINEQFF
TRBV28	few	TRBJ1-2	NA	TGTGCCAGCAGTCGAGGGGGTGTCTATGGCTACACCTTC	CASSRGGVYGYTF
TRBV20-1	few	TRBJ1-3	NA	TGCAGTGCCCGGGAGGGCCGAACCTCTGGAAACACCATATATTTT	CSAREGRTSGNTIYF
TRBV4-1	NA	TRBJ2-7	NA	TGCGCCAGCAGCCAAGACCCATTCTCCTACGAGCAGTACTTC	CASSQDPFSYEQYF
TRBV18	few	TRBJ2-3	TRBD2	TGTGCCAGCTCACCGGGAGGGAACATGCGCGATACGCAGTATTTT	CASSPGGNMRDTQYF
TRBV5-1	NA	TRBJ2-5	TRBD1	TGCGCCAGCAGCTTAATCGGGACAGGGGAAGAGACCCAGTACTTC	CASSLIGTGEETQYF
TRBV29-1	NA	TRBJ2-5	NA	TGCAGCGTGCACGACGGAGGGAGTGAGACCCAGTACTTC	CSVHDGGSETQYF
TRBV20-1	NA	TRBJ2-2	TRBD1	TGCAGTGCTGACAAGGGGCAGGGGGACACCGGGGAGCTGTTTTTT	CSADKGQGDTGELFF
TRBV18	once	TRBJ2-7	NA	TGTGCCAGCTCTCGAACAGGGTCCCCCTACGAGCAGTACTTC	CASSRTGSPYEQYF
TRBV19	few	TRBJ2-6	TRBD1	TGTGCCAGTAGGAAGGCCGGGACAGGGAGCTCTGGGGCCAACGTCCTGACTTTC	CASRKAGTGSSGANVLTF
TRBV20-1	NA	TRBJ2-3	NA	TGCAGTGCATTAGGACAGACTAGCACAGATACGCAGTCTTTT	CSALGQTSTDTQSF
TRBV5-1	NA	TRBJ1-1	NA	TGCGCCAGCAGCTTGGGAGACATATTGAACACTGAAGCTTTCTTT	CASSLGDILNTEAFF
TRBV12-3/TRBV12-4	few	TRBJ1-3	NA	TGTGCCAGCAGTTTAATAGGGATTGGGATCGGAAACACCATATATTTT	CASSLIGIGIGNTIYF
TRBV29-1	few	TRBJ1-1	NA	TGCAGCGGAGGGAGCATGAACACTGAAGCTTTCTTT	CSGGSMNTEAFF
TRBV5-1	NA	TRBJ1-2	NA	TGCGCCAGCAGCTTGGGCCTACGAGCGGACAACTGGGATGGCTACACCTTC	CASSLGLRADNWDGYTF
TRBV5-6	NA	TRBJ1-2	NA	TGTGCCAGCAACCGGGACACATCTAACTATGGCTACACCTTC	CASNRDTSNYGYTF
TRBV20-1	NA	TRBJ2-1	NA	TGCAGTGCTACCCTTCTACCTCCCACTTCCTACAATGAGCAGTTCTTC	CSATLLPPTSYNEQFF
TRBV6-2/TRBV6-3	NA	TRBJ2-5	TRBD1	TGTGCCAGCACCCCGGGACAGGGACAAGAGACCCAGTACTTC	CASTPGQGQETQYF
TRBV9	few	TRBJ2-4	NA	TGTGCCAGCAGCATGTTAGGGGCAGCCAAAAACATTCAGTACTTC	CASSMLGAAKNIQYF
TRBV6-5	few	TRBJ1-1	NA	TGTGCCAGCAGTTCGGGGGGACATGAAGCTTTCTTT	CASSSGGHEAFF